This paragraph reports one TCR beta chain. Its antigen is not identified. Some clones are missing from TCRdb's copy, which holds only in-frame ones; the method was immunoSEQ multiplex PCR. The sample has about 21,000 clones; roughly 90% are singletons. This specimen belongs to a study of untreated major depressive disorder. Findings and limits, study-wide: TRBV05-01 (Vbeta 5.1) usage was higher in CD4+ T cells of depressed patients than controls.

The CDR3 is 17 amino acids. The V gene lost 5 bases and the J gene lost 1 base, with 18 bases spanning the gap. Germline values: CDR1 SGHVS, CDR2 FQNEAQ. No current or lifetime mood disorder and depressive symptom score of 5 or less defined controls. About 31 ml of blood was drawn into EDTA tubes. Magnetic negative selection enriched CD4+ T cells from thawed PBMCs. Sequenced input: CD4+ T cells from PBMCs. The rearrangement uses TRBV7-8 and TRBJ2-1; a weak D match, TRBD2 (5 bases). This TCR derives from a middle-aged woman in good health. The CDR3 loop reads CASSRPRQEDSYNEQFF. CDR3 nucleotide sequence: TGTGCCAGCAGCCGCCCGAGGCAGGAGGATTCCTACAATGAGCAGTTCTTC.